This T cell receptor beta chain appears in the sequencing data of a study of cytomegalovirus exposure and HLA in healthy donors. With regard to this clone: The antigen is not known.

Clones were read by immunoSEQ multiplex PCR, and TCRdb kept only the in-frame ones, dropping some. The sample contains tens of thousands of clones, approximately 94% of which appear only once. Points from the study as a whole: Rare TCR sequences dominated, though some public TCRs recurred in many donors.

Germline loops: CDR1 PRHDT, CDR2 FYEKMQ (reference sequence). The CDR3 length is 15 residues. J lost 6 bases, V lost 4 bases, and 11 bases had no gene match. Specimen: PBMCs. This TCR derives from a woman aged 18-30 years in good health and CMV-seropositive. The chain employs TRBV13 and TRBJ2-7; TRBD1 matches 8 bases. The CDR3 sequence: CASSSETGAWGEQYF. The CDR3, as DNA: TGTGCCAGCAGCTCAGAGACAGGGGCTTGGGGCGAGCAGTACTTC.